Listed below are T cell receptor beta chains from one sample, sequenced in a study of blood T cell repertoires in COVID-19. Profiled with immunoSEQ multiplex PCR; TCRdb holds only in-frame clones, not every one. The repertoire holds roughly 190,000 clones, with roughly 80% as singletons. Material for sequencing was peripheral blood. The receptors originated from an older woman with COVID-19, enrolled during active disease. Each CDR3 is given with its conserved first and last residue. A D gene is named only where the DNA matches it firmly. Size tells how often a clone was seen (once, few, many) or the class of an expanded clone, and some rows leave it out.

size	V	J	D	length	DNA	CDR3
NA	TRBV6-6	TRBJ1-5	TRBD1	15	TGTGCCAGCAGTTATACGGGACAGGTCTATCAGCCCCAGCATTTT	CASSYTGQVYQPQHF
NA	TRBV28	TRBJ2-1	TRBD2	14	TGTGCCAGCAGTCCCGGGGGAGGGGTCAATGAGCAGTTCTTC	CASSPGGGVNEQFF
NA	TRBV10-3	TRBJ2-5	NA	16	TGTGCCATCAGTGAGCCGGGTGGGCGGGGCGGAGAGACCCAGTACTTC	CAISEPGGRGGETQYF
NA	TRBV7-6	TRBJ1-4	NA	14	TGTGCCAGCAGCTTTTCCGGGTGGGGCGAAAAACTGTTTTTT	CASSFSGWGEKLFF
NA	TRBV7-8	TRBJ1-1	NA	14	TGTGCCAGCAGCTTGGGACTTGGGAACACTGAAGCTTTCTTT	CASSLGLGNTEAFF
NA	TRBV3-1/TRBV3-2	TRBJ2-2	TRBD1	16	TGTGCCAGCAGCCAAGTTACAGGGGCGCGTGGCGGGGAGCTGTTTTTT	CASSQVTGARGGELFF
NA	TRBV5-1	TRBJ1-1	NA	14	NA	CASSFLWGDTEAFF
NA	TRBV18	TRBJ1-5	TRBD1	15	TGTGCCAGCTCACCATCAGGGACAGATAATCAGCCCCAGCATTTT	CASSPSGTDNQPQHF
NA	TRBV6-5	TRBJ2-1	TRBD2	14	TGTGCCAGCGAAGGACTAGCGGGAGCCAATGAGCAGTTCTTC	CASEGLAGANEQFF
NA	TRBV27	TRBJ1-5	NA	14	TGTGCCAGCAGGGTTGGGGCTTCTAATCAGCCCCAGCATTTT	CASRVGASNQPQHF
NA	TRBV3-1/TRBV3-2	TRBJ1-2	NA	15	TGTGCCAGCAGCCCGGCAGACAGGAGACTCTATGGCTACACCTTC	CASSPADRRLYGYTF
NA	TRBV4-3	TRBJ2-2	TRBD2	16	TGCGCCAGCAGCCAAGAAGCGGGGGCCCTTGTCGGGGAGCTGTTTTTT	CASSQEAGALVGELFF
NA	TRBV11-2	TRBJ1-1	TRBD1	15	TGTGCCAGCAGCTGGGCAGGGGGCCAGGGAACTGAAGCTTTCTTT	CASSWAGGQGTEAFF
once	TRBV20-1	TRBJ1-2	NA	11	TGCAGTGCTAGGGAGGCGCGGGGCTACACCTTC	CSAREARGYTF
NA	TRBV27	TRBJ2-1	TRBD2	15	TGTGCCAGCAGTTTGGAGACTAGCGGGAACTATGAGCAGTTCTTC	CASSLETSGNYEQFF
NA	TRBV27	TRBJ1-5	NA	14	TGTGCCAGCAGTTTGACTAGGGGCAATCAGCCCCAGCATTTT	CASSLTRGNQPQHF
NA	TRBV6-6	TRBJ1-1	TRBD1	14	TGTGCCAGCAGTTACGGACAGGGGGCTACTGAAGCTTTCTTT	CASSYGQGATEAFF
NA	TRBV24-1	TRBJ1-5	NA	14	TGTGCCACCAGTGATTTCAGGGTTGATCAGCCCCAGCATTTT	CATSDFRVDQPQHF
NA	TRBV18	TRBJ2-1	TRBD2	20	TGTGCCAGCTCACCTCGTACTAGCGGGAGGGCCTTGAGCTCCTACAATGAGCAGTTCTTC	CASSPRTSGRALSSYNEQFF
NA	TRBV5-8	TRBJ2-2	TRBD2	16	TGTGCCAGCAGCTCGCCCGCTAGCGGGGCTACCGGGGAGCTGTTTTTT	CASSSPASGATGELFF
NA	TRBV30	TRBJ2-2	NA	16	TGTGCCTGGAGTGTACTTGGCGGGTTCGACACCGGGGAGCTGTTTTTT	CAWSVLGGFDTGELFF
once	TRBV27	TRBJ1-1	NA	17	TGTGCCAGCAGTTTAAAATCGGCAGGGATTTTCTTCGCTGAAGCTTTCTTT	CASSLKSAGIFFAEAFF
NA	TRBV3-1/TRBV3-2	TRBJ2-3	TRBD2	15	TGTGCCAGCAGCCAGACTAGCGGGGGCCTAGATACGCAGTATTTT	CASSQTSGGLDTQYF
NA	TRBV6-5	TRBJ1-1	NA	13	TGTGCCAGCAGTTACGACTTTCTCCAAGGAGCTTTCTTT	CASSYDFLQGAFF
NA	TRBV28	TRBJ1-1	NA	17	TGTGCCAGCAGGACTCCAAGACAGGCTCTAAGGGGATCTGAAGCTTTCTTT	CASRTPRQALRGSEAFF
NA	TRBV7-2	TRBJ2-1	TRBD2	18	TGTGCCAGCAGCTTCGCGACTAGCGGCCTGTCGCGATACAATGAGCAGTTCTTC	CASSFATSGLSRYNEQFF
few	TRBV11-1	TRBJ2-1	TRBD2	16	TGTGCCAGCAGCTTACGCGGACTAGCGGACTACAATGAGCAGTTCTTC	CASSLRGLADYNEQFF
once	TRBV9	TRBJ2-3	TRBD2	17	TGTGCCAGCAGCGTAGGGAGGACGAGCGGGGGGGCAGATACGCAGTATTTT	CASSVGRTSGGADTQYF
NA	TRBV29-1	TRBJ1-1	TRBD1	14	TGCAGCGCTTCACGGACAGGGGGCAACACTGAAGCTTTCTTT	CSASRTGGNTEAFF